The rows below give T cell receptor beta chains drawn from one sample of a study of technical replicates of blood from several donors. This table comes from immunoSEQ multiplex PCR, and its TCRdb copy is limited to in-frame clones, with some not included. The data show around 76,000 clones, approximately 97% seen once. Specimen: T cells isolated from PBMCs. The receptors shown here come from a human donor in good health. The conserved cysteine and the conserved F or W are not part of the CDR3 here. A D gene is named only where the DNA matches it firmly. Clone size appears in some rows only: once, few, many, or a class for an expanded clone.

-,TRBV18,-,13,ASSQTIDGYYEQY
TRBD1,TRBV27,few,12,ASSLSDREEKLF
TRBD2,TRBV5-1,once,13,ASSIAGGMTDTQY
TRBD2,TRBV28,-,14,ASKRVGGGNSYEQY
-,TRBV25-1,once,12,ASSAGTMAGELF
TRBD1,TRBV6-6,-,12,ASSPGTAGNTIY
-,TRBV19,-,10,ASRLMEDGYT
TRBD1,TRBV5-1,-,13,ASSTGQGGGQPQH
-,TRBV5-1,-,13,ASSLGSTSYNEQF
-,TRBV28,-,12,ASSGGWTNTEAF
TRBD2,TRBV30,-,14,AWSARGTSKQETQY
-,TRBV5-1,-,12,ASSLERVGDEQY
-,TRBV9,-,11,ASSVAGWDGYT
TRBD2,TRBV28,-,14,ASRPLAGGHSYEQY
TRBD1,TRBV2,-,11,ASSEMSGGSHT
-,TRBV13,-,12,ASSLRGPESIQY
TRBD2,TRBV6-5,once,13,ASSPGTRGDYEQY
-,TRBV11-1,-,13,ASSLGGDGSYEQY
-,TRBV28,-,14,ASSLWVSQQTYGYT
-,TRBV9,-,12,ASSVAGEQETQY
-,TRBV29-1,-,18,SVEISRGSIFMFSYNEQF
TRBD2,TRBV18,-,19,ASSPSPGTSGGMSSYNEQF
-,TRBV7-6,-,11,ASSFDSNQPQH
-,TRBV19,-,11,ASSWQGSTEAF
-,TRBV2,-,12,ASSEAGRGQPQH
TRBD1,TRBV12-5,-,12,ASGLGTGGYGYT
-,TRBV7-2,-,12,ASSWRGGTGELF
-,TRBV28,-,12,ASSSDTIAGGYT
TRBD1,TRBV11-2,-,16,ASSLVYGTVSPLYGYT